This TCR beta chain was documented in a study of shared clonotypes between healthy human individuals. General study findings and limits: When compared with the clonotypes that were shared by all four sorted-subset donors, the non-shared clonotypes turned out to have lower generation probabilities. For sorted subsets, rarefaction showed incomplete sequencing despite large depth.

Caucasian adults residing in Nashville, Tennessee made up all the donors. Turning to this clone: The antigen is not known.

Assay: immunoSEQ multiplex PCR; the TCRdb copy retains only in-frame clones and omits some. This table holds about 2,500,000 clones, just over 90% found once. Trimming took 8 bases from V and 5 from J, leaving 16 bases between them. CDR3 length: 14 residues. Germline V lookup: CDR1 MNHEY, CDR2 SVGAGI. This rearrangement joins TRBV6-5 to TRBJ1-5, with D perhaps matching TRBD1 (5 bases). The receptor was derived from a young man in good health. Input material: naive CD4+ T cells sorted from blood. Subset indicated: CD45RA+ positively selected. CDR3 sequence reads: CASGPGQGYQPQHF. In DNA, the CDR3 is TGTGCCAGCGGCCCCGGGCAGGGATATCAGCCCCAGCATTTT.